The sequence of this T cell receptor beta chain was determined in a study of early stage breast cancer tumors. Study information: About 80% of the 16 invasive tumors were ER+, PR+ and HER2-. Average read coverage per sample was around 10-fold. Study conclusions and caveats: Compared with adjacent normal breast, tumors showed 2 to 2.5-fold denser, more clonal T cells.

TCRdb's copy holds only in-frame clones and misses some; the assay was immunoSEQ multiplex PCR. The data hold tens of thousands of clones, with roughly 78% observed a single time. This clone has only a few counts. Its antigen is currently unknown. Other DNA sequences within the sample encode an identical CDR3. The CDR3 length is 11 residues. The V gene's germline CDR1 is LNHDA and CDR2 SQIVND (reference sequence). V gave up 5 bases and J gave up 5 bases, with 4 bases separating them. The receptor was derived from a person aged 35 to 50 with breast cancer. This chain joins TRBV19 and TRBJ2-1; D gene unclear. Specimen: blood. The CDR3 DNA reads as TGTGCCAGTAGTTCTAACAATGAGCAGTTCTTC. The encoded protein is CASSSNNEQFF.